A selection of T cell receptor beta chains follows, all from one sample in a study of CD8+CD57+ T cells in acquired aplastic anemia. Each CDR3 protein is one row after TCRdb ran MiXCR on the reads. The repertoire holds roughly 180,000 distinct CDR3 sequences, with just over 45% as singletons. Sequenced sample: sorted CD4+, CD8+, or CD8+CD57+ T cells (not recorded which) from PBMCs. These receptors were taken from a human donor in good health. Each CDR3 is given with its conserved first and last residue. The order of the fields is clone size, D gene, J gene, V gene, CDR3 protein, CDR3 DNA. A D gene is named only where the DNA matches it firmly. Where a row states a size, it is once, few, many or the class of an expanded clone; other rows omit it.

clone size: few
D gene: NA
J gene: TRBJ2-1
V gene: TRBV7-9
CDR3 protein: CASPQGGRNEQFF
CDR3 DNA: TGTGCCTCCCCGCAGGGGGGTCGCAATGAGCAGTTCTTC

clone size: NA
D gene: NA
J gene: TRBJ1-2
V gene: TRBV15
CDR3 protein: CATSREGAGYGYTF
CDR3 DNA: TGTGCCACCAGCAGAGAAGGGGCTGGCTATGGCTACACCTTC

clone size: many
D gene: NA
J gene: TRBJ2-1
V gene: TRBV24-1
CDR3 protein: CATSDLNEQFF
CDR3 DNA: TGTGCCACCAGTGACCTCAATGAGCAGTTCTTC

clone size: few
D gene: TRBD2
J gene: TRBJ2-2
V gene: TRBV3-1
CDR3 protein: CASSPQTSGMKVTGELFF
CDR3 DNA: TGTGCCAGCAGCCCTCAGACTAGCGGGATGAAGGTAACCGGGGAGCTGTTTTTT

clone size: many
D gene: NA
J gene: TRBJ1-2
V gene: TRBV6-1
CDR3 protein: CASSRNYGYTF
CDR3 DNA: TGTGCCAGCAGCAGAAACTATGGCTACACCTTC

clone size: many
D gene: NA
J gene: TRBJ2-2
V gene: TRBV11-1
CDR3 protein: CASSTRSKTGELFF
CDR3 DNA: TGTGCCAGCAGCACCCGATCTAAGACCGGGGAGCTGTTTTTT

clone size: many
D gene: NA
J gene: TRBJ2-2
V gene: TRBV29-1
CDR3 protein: CSVQTRAGGELFF
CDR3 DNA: TGCAGCGTTCAGACTCGGGCGGGCGGGGAGCTGTTTTTT

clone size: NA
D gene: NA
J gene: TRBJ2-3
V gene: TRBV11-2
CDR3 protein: CASSQGDTQYF
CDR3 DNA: TGTGCCAGCAGCCAGGGAGATACGCAGTATTTT

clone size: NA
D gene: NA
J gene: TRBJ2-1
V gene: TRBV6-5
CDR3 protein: CASSYFHRDEQFF
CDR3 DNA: TGTGCCAGCAGTTACTTCCATCGGGATGAGCAGTTCTTC

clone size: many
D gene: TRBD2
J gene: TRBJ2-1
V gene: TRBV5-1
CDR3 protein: CASSLRGERGNEQFF
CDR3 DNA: TGCGCCAGCAGCTTGCGGGGCGAGCGGGGGAATGAGCAGTTCTTC

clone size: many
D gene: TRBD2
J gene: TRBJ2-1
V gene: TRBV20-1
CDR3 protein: CGSRAGEVYNEQFF
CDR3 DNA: TGCGGCTCAAGAGCGGGAGAGGTCTACAATGAGCAGTTCTTC

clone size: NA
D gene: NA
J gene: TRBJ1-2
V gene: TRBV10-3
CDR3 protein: CAISASSELYGYTF
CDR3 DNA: TGTGCCATCAGTGCCAGCTCGGAACTCTATGGCTACACCTTC

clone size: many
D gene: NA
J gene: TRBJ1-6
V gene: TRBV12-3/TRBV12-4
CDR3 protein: CASSLYTAVGNSPLHF
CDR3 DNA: TGTGCCAGCAGTTTATACACCGCGGTCGGGAATTCACCCCTCCACTTT

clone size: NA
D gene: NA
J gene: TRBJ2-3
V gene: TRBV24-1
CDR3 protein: CATSGGLQTDTQYF
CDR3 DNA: TGTGCCACCAGTGGTGGGCTACAAACAGATACGCAGTATTTT

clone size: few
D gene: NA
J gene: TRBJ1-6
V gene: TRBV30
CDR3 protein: CAWSVLGSYNSPLHF
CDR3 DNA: TGTGCCTGGAGTGTACTAGGCTCCTATAATTCACCCCTCCACTTT

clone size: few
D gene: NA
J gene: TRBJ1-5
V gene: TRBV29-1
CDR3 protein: CSVAIGWSNQPQHF
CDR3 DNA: TGCAGCGTTGCAATAGGGTGGAGCAATCAGCCCCAGCATTTT

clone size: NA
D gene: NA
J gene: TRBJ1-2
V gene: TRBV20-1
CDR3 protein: CSARVTPDSGRGYTF
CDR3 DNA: TGCAGTGCTAGAGTAACCCCGGACAGTGGTCGGGGCTACACCTTC

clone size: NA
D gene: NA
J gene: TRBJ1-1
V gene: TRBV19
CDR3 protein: CASRERGYTEAFF
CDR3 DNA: TGTGCCAGTAGGGAGAGGGGCTACACTGAAGCTTTCTTT

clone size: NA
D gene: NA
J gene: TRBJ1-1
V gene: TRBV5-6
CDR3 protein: CASSLAGGGNTEAFF
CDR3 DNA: TGTGCCAGCAGCTTGGCCGGAGGAGGGAACACTGAAGCTTTCTTT

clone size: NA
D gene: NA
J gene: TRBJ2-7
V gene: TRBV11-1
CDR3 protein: CASSFRHRTYEQYF
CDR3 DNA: TGTGCCAGCAGTTTTAGGCACCGTACCTACGAGCAGTACTTC

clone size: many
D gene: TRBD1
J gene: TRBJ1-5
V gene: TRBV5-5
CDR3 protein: CASSWGQSNQPQHF
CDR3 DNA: TGTGCCAGCAGCTGGGGACAGAGCAATCAGCCCCAGCATTTT

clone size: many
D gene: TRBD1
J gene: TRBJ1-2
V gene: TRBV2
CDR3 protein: CASSRDSYGYTF
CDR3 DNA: TGTGCCAGCAGTCGGGACAGCTATGGCTACACCTTC

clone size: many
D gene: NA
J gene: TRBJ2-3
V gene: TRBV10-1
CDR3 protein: CASTGTRKDGTQYF
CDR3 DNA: TGCGCCAGCACCGGGACACGGAAGGATGGGACGCAGTATTTT

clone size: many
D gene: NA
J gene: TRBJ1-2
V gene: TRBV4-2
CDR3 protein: CASSQQGGYTF
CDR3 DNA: TGTGCCAGCAGCCAACAGGGAGGCTACACCTTC

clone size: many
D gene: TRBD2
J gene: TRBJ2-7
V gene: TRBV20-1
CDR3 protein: CSARLAGGEWYEQYF
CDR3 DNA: TGCAGTGCGCGACTAGCGGGAGGGGAGTGGTACGAGCAGTACTTC

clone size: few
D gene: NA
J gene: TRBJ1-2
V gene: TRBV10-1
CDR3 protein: CASSGGTNYGYTF
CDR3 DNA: TGCGCCAGCAGTGGTGGGACCAACTATGGCTACACCTTC

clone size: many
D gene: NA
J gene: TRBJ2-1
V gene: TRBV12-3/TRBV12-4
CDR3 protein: CASSLTRRSYNEQFF
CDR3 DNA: TGTGCCAGCAGTTTAACCCGGCGCTCCTACAATGAGCAGTTCTTC

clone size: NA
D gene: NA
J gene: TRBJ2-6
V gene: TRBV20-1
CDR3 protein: CSASFWRGANVLTF
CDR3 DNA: TGCAGTGCTAGTTTCTGGCGGGGGGCCAACGTCCTGACTTTC

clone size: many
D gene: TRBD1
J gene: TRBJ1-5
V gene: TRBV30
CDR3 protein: CAWSRQGSNQPQHF
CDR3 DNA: TGTGCCTGGAGCCGACAGGGGTCCAATCAGCCCCAGCATTTT

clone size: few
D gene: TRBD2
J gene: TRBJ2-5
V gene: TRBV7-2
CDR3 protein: CASRSSSGTTSQYF
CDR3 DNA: TGTGCCAGCAGATCCTCTAGCGGGACAACGTCCCAGTACTTC

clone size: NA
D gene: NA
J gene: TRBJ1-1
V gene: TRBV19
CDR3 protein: CASILGGGNTEAFF
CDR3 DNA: TGTGCCAGTATTCTCGGGGGGGGGAACACTGAAGCTTTCTTT

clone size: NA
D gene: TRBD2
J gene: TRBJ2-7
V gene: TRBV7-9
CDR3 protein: CASSSGRGEREQYF
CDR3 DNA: TGTGCCAGCAGCTCGGGACGGGGGGAGAGAGAGCAGTACTTC

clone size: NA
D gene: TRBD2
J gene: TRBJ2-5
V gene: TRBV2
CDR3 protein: CASRAGGLAGTQYF
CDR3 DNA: TGTGCCAGCAGGGCGGGGGGACTAGCGGGGACACAGTACTTC

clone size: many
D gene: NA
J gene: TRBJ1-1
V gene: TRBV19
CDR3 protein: CASTPGLVLGTLKAFF
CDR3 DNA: TGTGCCAGTACCCCCGGTTTGGTCCTGGGAACGCTTAAAGCTTTCTTT

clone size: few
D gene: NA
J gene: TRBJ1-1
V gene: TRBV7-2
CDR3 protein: CASSPPVDHEAFF
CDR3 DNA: TGTGCCAGCAGTCCCCCGGTGGACCATGAAGCTTTCTTT

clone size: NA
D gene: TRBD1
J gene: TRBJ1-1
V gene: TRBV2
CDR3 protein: CASLQGAGPAFF
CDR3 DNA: TGTGCCAGCTTACAGGGGGCCGGGCCGGCTTTCTTT

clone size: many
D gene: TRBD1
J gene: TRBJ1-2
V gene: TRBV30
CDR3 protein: CAWSVDRPDGYTF
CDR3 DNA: TGTGCCTGGAGCGTGGACAGGCCGGACGGCTACACCTTC

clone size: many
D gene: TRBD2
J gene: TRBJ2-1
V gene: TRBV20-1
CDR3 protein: CSNLAGANEQFF
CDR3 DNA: TGCAGTAACCTAGCGGGGGCCAATGAGCAGTTCTTC

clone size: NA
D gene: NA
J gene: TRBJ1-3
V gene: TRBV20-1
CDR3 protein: CSARLEGGDTIYF
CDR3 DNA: TGCAGTGCTAGATTAGAGGGTGGAGACACCATATATTTT

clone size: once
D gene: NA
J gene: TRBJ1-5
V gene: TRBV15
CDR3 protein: CATSRVQGSQPQHF
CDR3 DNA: TGTGCCACCAGCAGAGTACAGGGATCTCAGCCCCAGCATTTT

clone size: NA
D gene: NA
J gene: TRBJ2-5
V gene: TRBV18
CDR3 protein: CASSPPLGGETQYF
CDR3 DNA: TGTGCCAGCTCACCACCGCTAGGCGGAGAGACCCAGTACTTC

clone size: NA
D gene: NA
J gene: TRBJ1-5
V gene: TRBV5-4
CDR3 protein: CASSLFGQYYSNQPQHF
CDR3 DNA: TGTGCCAGCAGCTTGTTTGGACAGTACTATAGCAATCAGCCCCAGCATTTT

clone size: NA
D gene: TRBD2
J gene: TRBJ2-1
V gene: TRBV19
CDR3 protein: CASSTASGNEQFF
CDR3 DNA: TGTGCCAGTAGTACCGCTAGCGGCAATGAGCAGTTCTTC

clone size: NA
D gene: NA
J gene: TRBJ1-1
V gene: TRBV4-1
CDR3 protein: CASGQGLGVYTEAFF
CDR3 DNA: TGCGCCAGCGGCCAAGGGTTGGGGGTTTACACTGAAGCTTTCTTT

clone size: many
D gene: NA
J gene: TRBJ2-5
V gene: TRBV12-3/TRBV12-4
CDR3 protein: CASSQGGTGEETQYF
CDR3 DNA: TGTGCCAGCAGTCAGGGGGGCACAGGGGAGGAGACCCAGTACTTC

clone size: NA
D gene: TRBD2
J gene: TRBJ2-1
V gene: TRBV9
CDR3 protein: CASSTPLADSYNEQFF
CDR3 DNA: TGTGCCAGCAGCACACCACTAGCGGATTCCTACAATGAGCAGTTCTTC

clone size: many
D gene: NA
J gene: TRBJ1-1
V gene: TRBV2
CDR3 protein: CASSSQGLNTEAFF
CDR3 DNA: TGTGCCAGCAGTTCACAGGGCTTAAACACTGAAGCTTTCTTT

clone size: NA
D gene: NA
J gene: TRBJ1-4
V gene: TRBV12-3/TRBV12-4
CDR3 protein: CASSTEFSRRGEKLFF
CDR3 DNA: TGTGCCAGCAGTACCGAATTCTCCAGGCGAGGTGAAAAACTGTTTTTT

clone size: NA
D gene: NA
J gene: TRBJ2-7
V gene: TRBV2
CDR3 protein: CASRAHYEQYF
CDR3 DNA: TGTGCCAGCAGGGCTCACTACGAGCAGTACTTC

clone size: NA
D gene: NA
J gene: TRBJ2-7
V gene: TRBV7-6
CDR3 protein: CASSLAGGRDEQYF
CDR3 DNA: TGTGCCAGCAGCTTAGCTGGGGGTCGGGACGAGCAGTACTTC

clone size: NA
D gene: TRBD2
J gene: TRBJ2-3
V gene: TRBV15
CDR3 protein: CATSILAGGIDTQYF
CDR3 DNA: TGTGCCACCAGCATACTAGCGGGAGGAATTGATACGCAGTATTTT